This T cell receptor (beta chain) came from a study of shared clonotypes between healthy human individuals. Clones were sequenced by immunoSEQ multiplex PCR, and TCRdb holds only the in-frame ones, with some missing. Of around 940,000 clones in the sample, roughly 72% were seen once. Trimming cost V 3 bases and J 7 bases, with 12 bases left between them. The V gene's germline CDR1 is MDHEN and CDR2 SYDVKM. CDR3 length: 13 residues. The sequence was obtained from a man younger than 35 in good health. This chain links TRBV28 with TRBJ1-2, with D possibly matching TRBD1 (6 bases). Material: memory CD4+ T cells sorted from blood. Subset in this sample: CD45RA-negative fraction. As DNA, the CDR3 is TGTGCCAGCAGTTTTGGGGGCGATAGTGGCTACACCTTC. This codes for CASSFGGDSGYTF.